The entry below gives a single T cell receptor beta chain sequence along with its context. This specimen belongs to a study of T cell responses to AZD1222 COVID-19 vaccine. The CDR3 extends over 16 amino acids. Some clones are missing from TCRdb's copy, which holds only in-frame ones; the method was immunoSEQ multiplex PCR. The repertoire holds roughly 200,000 clones, with about 94% as singletons. The sample in question was peripheral blood, obtained 28 days after the second dose of the MenACWY control vaccine. The TCR comes from an adult who received the MenACWY meningococcal vaccine as a control. The rearrangement links TRBV21-1 to TRBJ2-7; TRBD2 reflects the table's D call only, with no check against the DNA. TRBV21-1 is a listed pseudogene. The CDR3 region is CASSKSLAGAQYEQYF. DNA of the CDR3: TGTGCCAGCAGCAAAAGCCTAGCGGGAGCCCAATACGAGCAGTACTTC.